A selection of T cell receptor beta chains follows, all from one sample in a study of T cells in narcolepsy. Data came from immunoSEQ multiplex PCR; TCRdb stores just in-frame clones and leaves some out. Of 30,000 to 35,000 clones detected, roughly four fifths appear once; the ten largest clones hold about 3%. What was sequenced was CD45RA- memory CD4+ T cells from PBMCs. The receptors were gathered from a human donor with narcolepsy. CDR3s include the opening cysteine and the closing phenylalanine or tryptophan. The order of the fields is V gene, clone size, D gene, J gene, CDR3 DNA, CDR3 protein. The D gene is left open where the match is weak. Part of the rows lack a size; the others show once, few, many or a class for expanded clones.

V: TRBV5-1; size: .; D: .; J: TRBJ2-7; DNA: TGCGCCAGCGGCGGCGGGGGCGGATACGAGCAGTACTTC; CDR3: CASGGGGGYEQYF
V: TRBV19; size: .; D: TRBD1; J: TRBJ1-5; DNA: TGTGCCAGTAGTCTGACAGGGGGCGGCCAGCCCCAGCATTTT; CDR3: CASSLTGGGQPQHF
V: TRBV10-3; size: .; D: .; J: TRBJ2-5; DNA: TGTGCCATCAGTGAGCGGCGGGGAGCGCAAGAGACCCAGTACTTC; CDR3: CAISERRGAQETQYF
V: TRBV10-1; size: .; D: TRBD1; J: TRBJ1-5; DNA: TGCGCCAGCAGTGAGTCTCGACAGGGCTTGTGTCAGCCCCAGCATTTT; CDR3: CASSESRQGLCQPQHF
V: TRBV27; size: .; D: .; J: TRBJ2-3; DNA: TGTGCCAGCAGTTTATCCAGGGGGGCCTTCACAGATACGCAGTATTTT; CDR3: CASSLSRGAFTDTQYF
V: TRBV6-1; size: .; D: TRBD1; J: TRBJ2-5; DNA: TGTGCCACCTACAGGGGGCTAGCAGAGACCCAGTACTTC; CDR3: CATYRGLAETQYF
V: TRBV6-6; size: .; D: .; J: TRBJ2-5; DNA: TGTGCCAGCAGTTCCGATTTCCGGGGGCAAGAGACCCAGTACTTC; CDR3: CASSSDFRGQETQYF
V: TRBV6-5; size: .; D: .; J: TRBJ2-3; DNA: TGTGCCAGCAGTGCCGACTACCCAGATACGCAGTATTTT; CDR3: CASSADYPDTQYF
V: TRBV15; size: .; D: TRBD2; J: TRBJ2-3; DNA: TGTGCCACCAGCGGACTAGCGGGGGGCCCGGCGGATACGCAGTATTTT; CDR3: CATSGLAGGPADTQYF
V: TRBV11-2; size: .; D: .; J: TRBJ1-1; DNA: TGTGCCAGCAGCCAACAGAACACTGAAGCTTTCTTT; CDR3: CASSQQNTEAFF
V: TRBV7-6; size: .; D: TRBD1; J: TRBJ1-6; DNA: TGTGCCAGCGGGTCCGGGACAGTCTATAATTCACCCCTCCACTTT; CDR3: CASGSGTVYNSPLHF
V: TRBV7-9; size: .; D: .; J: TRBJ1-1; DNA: TGTGCCAGCAGCTTAGGGCAGGAGAACACTGAAGCTTTCTTT; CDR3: CASSLGQENTEAFF
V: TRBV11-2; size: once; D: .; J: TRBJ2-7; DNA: TGTGCCAGCAGCCATCCAGGGGTAATCTCCTACGAGCAGTACTTC; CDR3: CASSHPGVISYEQYF
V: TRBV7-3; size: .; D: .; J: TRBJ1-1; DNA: TGTGCCAGCAGCTTAGGGCGTCGGCGGACTGAAGCTTTCTTT; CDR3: CASSLGRRRTEAFF
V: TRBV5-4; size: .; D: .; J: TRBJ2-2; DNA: TGTGCCAGCAGCTTGCAACGTTCGAGCACCGGGGAGCTGTTTTTT; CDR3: CASSLQRSSTGELFF
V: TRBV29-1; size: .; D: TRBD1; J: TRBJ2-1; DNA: TGCAGCGCCTCCGAGACAGGGGGCTACAATGAGCAGTTCTTC; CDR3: CSASETGGYNEQFF
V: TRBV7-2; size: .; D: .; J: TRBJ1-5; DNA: TGTGCCAGCAGCTTTGTCCACCGACAGCCCCAGCATTTT; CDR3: CASSFVHRQPQHF
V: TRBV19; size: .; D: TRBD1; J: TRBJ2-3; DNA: TGTGCCAGTAGGCTCGGGACAGGGGGCCCCGCTACGCAGTATTTT; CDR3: CASRLGTGGPATQYF
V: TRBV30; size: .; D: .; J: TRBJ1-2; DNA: TGTGCCGGACAAGTGGGAACCTATGGCTACACCTTC; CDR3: CAGQVGTYGYTF
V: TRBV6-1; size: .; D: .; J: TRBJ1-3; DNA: TGTGCCAGCAGTGAGCCAGGGTCTGGAAACACCATATATTTT; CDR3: CASSEPGSGNTIYF
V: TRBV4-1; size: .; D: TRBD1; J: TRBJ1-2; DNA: TGCGCCAGCAGCCCCGACAGGGGGCGGTCGAGCTATGGCTACACCTTC; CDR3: CASSPDRGRSSYGYTF
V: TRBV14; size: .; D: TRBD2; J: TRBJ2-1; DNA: TGTGCCAGCAGCCCGGGACTAGCGGGGGTATGGGAGCAGTTCTTC; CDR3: CASSPGLAGVWEQFF
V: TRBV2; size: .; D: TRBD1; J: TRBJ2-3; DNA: TGTGCCAGCAGCCTGGGACAGTTAACTAGCACAGATACGCAGTATTTT; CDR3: CASSLGQLTSTDTQYF
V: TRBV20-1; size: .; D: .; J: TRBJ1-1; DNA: TGCAGTGCTACAAGAACCGAAGCTTTCTTT; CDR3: CSATRTEAFF
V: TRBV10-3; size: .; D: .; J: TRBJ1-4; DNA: TGTGCCATCAGTGCATCACAATGGGAACTGTTTTTT; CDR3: CAISASQWELFF
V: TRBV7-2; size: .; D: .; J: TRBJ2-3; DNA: TGTGCCAGCAGCACACAAGCTGGCCGCACAGATACGCAGTATTTT; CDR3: CASSTQAGRTDTQYF
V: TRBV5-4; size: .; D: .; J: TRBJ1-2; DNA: TGTGCCAGCAGCCTCCTGGGGGAGTCAAACTATGGCTACACCTTC; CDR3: CASSLLGESNYGYTF
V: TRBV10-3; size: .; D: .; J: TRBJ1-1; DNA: TGTGCCATCAATGACAACACTGAAGCTTTCTTT; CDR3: CAINDNTEAFF
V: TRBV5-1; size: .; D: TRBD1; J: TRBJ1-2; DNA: TGCGCCAGCAGCTTGGGACAGGGGGCGACAGGCTACACCTTC; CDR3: CASSLGQGATGYTF
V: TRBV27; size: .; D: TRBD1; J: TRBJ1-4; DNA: TGTGCCAGCAGCGCAACAGGGGGCTGGGAAAAACTGTTTTTT; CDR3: CASSATGGWEKLFF
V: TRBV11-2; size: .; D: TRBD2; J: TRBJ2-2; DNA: TGTGCCAGCAGCTTGGGACTAGCCACAACCGGGGAGCTGTTTTTT; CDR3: CASSLGLATTGELFF
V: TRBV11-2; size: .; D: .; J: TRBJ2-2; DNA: TGTGCCAGCAGCTTAGATAGGGGCTTTCTCACCGGGGAGCTGTTTTTT; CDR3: CASSLDRGFLTGELFF
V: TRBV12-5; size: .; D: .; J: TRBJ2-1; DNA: TGTGCTAGTGGTTTGGTACTGGTAAAGGATGAGCAGTTCTTC; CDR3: CASGLVLVKDEQFF
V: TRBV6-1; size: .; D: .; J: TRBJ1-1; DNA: TGTGCCAGCAGTGAAGCTGGACCGACGAACACTGAAGCTTTCTTT; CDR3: CASSEAGPTNTEAFF
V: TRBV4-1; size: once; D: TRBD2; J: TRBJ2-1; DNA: TGCGCCACCTCCCTGGAACTAGCGGGGGACCGAAGGCATGAGCAGTTCTTC; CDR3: CATSLELAGDRRHEQFF
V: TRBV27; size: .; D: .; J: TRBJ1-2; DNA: TGTGCCAGCGGCGGGACGGCAAACTATGGCTACACCTTC; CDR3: CASGGTANYGYTF
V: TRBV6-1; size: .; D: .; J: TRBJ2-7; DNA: TGTGCCAGCAGTGTTGCAGGGGGGTACGAGCAGTACTTC; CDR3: CASSVAGGYEQYF
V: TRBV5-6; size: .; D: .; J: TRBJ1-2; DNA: TGTGCCAGCAGCTGGGAGTCGATCGGGACCCCCGGGGTTCTTGGCTACACCTTC; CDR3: CASSWESIGTPGVLGYTF
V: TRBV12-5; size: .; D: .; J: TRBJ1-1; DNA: TGTGCTAGTGGTTTGGGGGGGTGGCGGGCTGAAGCTTTCTTT; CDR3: CASGLGGWRAEAFF
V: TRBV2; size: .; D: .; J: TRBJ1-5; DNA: TGTGCCAGCAGGAAAGAGGGGAGGGGGCAGCCCCAGCATTTT; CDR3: CASRKEGRGQPQHF
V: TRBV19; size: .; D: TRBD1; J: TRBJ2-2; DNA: TGTGCCACCCAGGACAGGGGACTGGGCGGGGAGCTGTTTTTT; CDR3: CATQDRGLGGELFF
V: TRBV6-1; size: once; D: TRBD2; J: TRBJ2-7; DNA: TGTGCCAGCAGTGCCATTAGCGGGGGAGCCTACGAGCAGTACTTC; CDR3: CASSAISGGAYEQYF
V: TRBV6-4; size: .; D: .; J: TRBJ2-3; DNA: TGTGCCAGCAGTGACCCCGGGGCCCAGCAGTATTTT; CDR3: CASSDPGAQQYF
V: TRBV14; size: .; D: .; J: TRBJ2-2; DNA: TGTGCCAGCAGCCAATCGAGGCAGGCCAGAACCGGGGAGCTGTTTTTT; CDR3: CASSQSRQARTGELFF